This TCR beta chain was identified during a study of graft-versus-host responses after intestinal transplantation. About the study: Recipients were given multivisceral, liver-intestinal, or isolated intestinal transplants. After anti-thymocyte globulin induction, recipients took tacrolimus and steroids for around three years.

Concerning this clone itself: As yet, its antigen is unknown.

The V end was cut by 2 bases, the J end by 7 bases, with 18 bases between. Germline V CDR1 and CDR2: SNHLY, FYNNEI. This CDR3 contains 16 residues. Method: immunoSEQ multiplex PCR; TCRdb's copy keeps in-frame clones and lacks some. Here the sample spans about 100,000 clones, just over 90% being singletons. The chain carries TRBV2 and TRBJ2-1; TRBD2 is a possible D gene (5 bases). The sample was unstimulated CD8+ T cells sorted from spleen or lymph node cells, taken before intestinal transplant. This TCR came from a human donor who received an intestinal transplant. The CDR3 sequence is CASSESPELASNEQFF. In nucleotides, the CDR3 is TGTGCCAGCAGTGAAAGCCCGGAGCTAGCATCTAATGAGCAGTTCTTC.